This T cell receptor (beta chain) emerged from a study of glioma-infiltrating T cells. Germline lookup yields CDR1 MGHRA and CDR2 YSYEKL. Trimming stripped 4 bases from V and 10 bases from J, with 14 bases between. This CDR3 region has 13 residues. Using RNA template, CDR3s of TCR alpha and beta were amplified with iRepertoire arm-PCR. For one-step reverse transcription and amplification, about 90-450 ng of tissue mRNA or PBMC total RNA was used. TCRdb analysed the multiplex PCR reads with MiXCR anew, one entry per CDR3 protein. The sample includes fewer than 200,000 distinct CDR3 sequences, about 47% of them seen just once. As to this clonotype: The antigen is unknown.

Whole-study findings and limits: Tissue-blood divergence was below expectation in non-neoplastic patients, above in gliomas. Tissue and blood shared very few CDR3 sequences.

The V call is TRBV4-1, the J call TRBJ2-1; a possible D gene is TRBD2 (7 bases). The sample comprised glioma tissue, nonneoplastic brain tissue, or PBMCs (not recorded which). The receptor comes from a human donor with low-grade glioma or glioblastoma, undergoing nonglioma brain surgery, or in good health (not recorded which). This chain's CDR3 is CASSPLGGVEQFF. The DNA for the CDR3 is TGCGCCAGCAGCCCCTTAGGGGGGGTGGAGCAGTTCTTC.